This paragraph covers one T cell receptor beta chain sequence. Its antigen is undetermined. The ends were cut back, 0 bases at V and 7 bases at J, with 13 bases in the middle. This CDR3 comprises 14 residues. Germline V gene lookup returns CDR1 SGHNT and CDR2 YYREEE (reference sequence). This sample is part of a study of cytomegalovirus exposure and HLA in healthy donors. General study results and limits: The study labeled 180 or so TCR beta chains cytomegalovirus-associated.

Researchers ran the PCR with 60 Vbeta and 13 Jbeta primers. The protocol was immunoSEQ multiplex PCR, while the TCRdb copy is restricted to in-frame clones and leaves out a portion. Of 100,000 to 120,000 clones listed, more than 60% are singletons. The genes are TRBV5-4 and TRBJ1-2; D call uncertain. The sequencing sample was made of PBMCs. This clonotype originated in a man in his thirties or forties in good health and CMV-seropositive. CDR3 amino acids: CASSLAGWRGGYTF. The CDR3 nucleotides read TGTGCCAGCAGCTTGGCCGGGTGGCGAGGTGGCTACACCTTC.